Here is one T cell receptor beta chain with its context. This record belongs to a study of blood T cell repertoires in COVID-19. Study summary: Some COVID-19 samples were acute and others convalescent; all came from the United States, Italy and Spain.

Symptom resolution, clearance, or two negative PCRs marked donors in Cohort 3 as recovered. Some clones are missing from TCRdb's copy, which holds only in-frame ones; the method was immunoSEQ multiplex PCR. The sample has around 290,000 clones, around nine tenths seen once. The sample was PBMCs or T cells enriched from blood (not recorded which). This TCR was sampled from a woman younger than 30 who had recovered from COVID-19.

CDR3 sequence (DNA): TGTGCCAGTACCCTAAGCGGAACAGACTTATATGGCTACACCTTC. It yields the protein CASTLSGTDLYGYTF. This chain uses TRBV19 with TRBJ1-2; D gene uncertain. Trimming cost V 7 bases and J 5 bases, with 20 bases left between them. The CDR3 runs to 15 residues. Looked up from germline, CDR1 is LNHDA and CDR2 is SQIVND (reference sequence).